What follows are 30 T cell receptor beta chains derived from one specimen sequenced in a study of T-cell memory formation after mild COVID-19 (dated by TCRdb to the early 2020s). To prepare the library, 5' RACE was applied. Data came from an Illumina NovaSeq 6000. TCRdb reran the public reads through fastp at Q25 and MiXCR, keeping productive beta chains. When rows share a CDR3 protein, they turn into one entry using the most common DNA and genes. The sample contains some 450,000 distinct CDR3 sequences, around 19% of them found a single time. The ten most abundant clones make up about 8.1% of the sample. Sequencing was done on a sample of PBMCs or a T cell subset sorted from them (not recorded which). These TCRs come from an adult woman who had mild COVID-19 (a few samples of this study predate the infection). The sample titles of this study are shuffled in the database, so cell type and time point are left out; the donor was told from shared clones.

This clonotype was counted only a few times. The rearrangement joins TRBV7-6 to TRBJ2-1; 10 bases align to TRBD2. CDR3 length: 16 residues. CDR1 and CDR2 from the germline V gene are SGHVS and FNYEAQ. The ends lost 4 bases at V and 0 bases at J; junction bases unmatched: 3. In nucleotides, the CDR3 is TGTGCCAGCAGCTCCCTAGCGGGAGACTCCTACAATGAGCAGTTCTTC. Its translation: CASSSLAGDSYNEQFF. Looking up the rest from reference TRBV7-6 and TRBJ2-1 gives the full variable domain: GAGVSQSPRYKVTKRGQDVALRCDPISGHVSLYWYRQALGQGPEFLTYFNYEAQQDKSGLPNDRFSAERPEGSISTLTIQRTEQRDSAMYRCASSSLAGDSYNEQFFGPGTRLTVL.

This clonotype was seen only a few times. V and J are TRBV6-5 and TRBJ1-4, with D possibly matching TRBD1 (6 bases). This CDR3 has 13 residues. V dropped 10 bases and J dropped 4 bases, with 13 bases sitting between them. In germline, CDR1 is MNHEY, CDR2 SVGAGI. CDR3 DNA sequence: TGTGCCACGGGGGCGGGAAATAATGAAAAACTGTTTTTT. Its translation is CATGAGNNEKLFF.

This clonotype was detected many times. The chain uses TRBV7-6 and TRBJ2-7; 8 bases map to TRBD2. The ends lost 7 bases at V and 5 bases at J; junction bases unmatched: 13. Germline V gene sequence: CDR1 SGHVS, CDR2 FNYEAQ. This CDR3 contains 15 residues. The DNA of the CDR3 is TGTGCCAGCACCCTATCTGCGGGCGGGAGGAACGAGCAGTACTTC. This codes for CASTLSAGGRNEQYF.

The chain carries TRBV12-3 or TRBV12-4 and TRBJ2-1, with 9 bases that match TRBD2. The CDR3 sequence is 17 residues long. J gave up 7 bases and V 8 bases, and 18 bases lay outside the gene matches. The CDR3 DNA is TGTGCCAGCTCGAAAGAGGCTAGCGGGGCTTTGGGGAATGAGCAGTTCTTC. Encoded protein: CASSKEASGALGNEQFF.

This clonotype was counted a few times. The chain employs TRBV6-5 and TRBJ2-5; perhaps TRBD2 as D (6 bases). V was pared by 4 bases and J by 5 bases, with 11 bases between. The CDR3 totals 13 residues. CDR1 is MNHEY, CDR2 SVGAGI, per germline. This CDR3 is CASSWRGTETQYF. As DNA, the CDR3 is TGTGCCAGCAGTTGGAGGGGCACGGAGACCCAGTACTTC.

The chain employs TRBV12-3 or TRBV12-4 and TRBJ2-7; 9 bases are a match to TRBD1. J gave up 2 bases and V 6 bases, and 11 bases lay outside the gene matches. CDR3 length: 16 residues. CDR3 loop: CASSRSGDRVTYEQYF. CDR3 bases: TGTGCCAGCAGCCGTTCTGGGGACAGGGTAACCTACGAGCAGTACTTC.

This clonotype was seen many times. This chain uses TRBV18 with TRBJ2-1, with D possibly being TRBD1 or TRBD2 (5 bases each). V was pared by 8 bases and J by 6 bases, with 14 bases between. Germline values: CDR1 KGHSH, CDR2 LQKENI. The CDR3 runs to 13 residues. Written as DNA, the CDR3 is TGTGCCAGCAGCCCGGGGACGATCAATGAGCAGTTCTTC. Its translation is CASSPGTINEQFF.

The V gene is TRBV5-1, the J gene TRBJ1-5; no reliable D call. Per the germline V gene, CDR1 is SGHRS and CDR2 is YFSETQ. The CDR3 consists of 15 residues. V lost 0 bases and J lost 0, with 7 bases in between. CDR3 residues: CASSLVAGSNQPQHF. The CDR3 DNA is TGCGCCAGCAGCTTGGTGGCCGGTAGCAATCAGCCCCAGCATTTT.

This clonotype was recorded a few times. The CDR3 bases are TGTGCCAGCCTTTCGCAGGCTGGGGCCAACGTCCTGACTTTC. Translation gives CASLSQAGANVLTF. V usage is TRBV6-2 or TRBV6-3 and J usage is TRBJ2-6, with D unclear. Trimming left V 8 bases short and J 2 bases short, with 10 bases between. The CDR3 length is 14 residues. Germline CDR1 and CDR2: MNHEY and SVGEGT.

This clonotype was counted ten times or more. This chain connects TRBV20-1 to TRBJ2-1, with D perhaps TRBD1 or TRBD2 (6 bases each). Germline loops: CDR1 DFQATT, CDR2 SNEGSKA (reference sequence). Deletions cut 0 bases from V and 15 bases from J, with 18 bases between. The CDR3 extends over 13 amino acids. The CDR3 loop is CSAREGGTPFRFF. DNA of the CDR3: TGCAGTGCTAGAGAAGGGGGGACTCCTTTTCGGTTCTTC.

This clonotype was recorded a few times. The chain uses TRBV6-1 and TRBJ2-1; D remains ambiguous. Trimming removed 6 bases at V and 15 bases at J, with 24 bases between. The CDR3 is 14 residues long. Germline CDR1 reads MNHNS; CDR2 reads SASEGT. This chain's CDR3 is CASSPFAEVDGWFF. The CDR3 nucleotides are TGTGCCAGCAGCCCCTTTGCCGAGGTGGACGGCTGGTTCTTC.

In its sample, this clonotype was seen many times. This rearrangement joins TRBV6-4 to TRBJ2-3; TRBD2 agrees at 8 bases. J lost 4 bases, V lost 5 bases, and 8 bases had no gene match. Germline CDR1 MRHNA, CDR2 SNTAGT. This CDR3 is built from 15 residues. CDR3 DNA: TGTGCCAGCAGTACTGAAGCGGGAGCGTCAGATACGCAGTATTTT. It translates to CASSTEAGASDTQYF.

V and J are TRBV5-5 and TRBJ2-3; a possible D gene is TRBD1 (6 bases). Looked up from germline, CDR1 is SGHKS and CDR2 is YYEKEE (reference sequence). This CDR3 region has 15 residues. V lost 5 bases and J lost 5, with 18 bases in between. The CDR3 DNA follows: TGTGCCAGCAGTTCTTGGGGCAGGGGAGTAGATACGCAGTATTTT. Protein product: CASSSWGRGVDTQYF.

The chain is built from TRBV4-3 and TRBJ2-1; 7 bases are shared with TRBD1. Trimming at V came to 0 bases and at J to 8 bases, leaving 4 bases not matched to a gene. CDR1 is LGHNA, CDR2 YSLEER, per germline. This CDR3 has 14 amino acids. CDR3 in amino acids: CASSQEGQGDEQFF. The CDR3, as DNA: TGCGCCAGCAGCCAAGAGGGGCAGGGGGATGAGCAGTTCTTC.

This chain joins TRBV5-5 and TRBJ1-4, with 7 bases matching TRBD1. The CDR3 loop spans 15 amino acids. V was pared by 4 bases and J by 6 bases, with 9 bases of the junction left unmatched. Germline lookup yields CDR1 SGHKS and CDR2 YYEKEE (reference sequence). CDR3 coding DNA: TGTGCCAGCAGCGTTACAGGGGAGGAAGATGAAAAACTGTTTTTT. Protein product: CASSVTGEEDEKLFF.

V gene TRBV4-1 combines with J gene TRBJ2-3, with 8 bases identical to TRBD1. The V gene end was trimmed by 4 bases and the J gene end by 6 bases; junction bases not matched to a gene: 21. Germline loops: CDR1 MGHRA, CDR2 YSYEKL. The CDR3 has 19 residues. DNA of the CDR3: TGCGCCAGCAGCCTAGGGACAGGCGGCACCGGGATCTGGGGCGATACGCAGTATTTT. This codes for CASSLGTGGTGIWGDTQYF.

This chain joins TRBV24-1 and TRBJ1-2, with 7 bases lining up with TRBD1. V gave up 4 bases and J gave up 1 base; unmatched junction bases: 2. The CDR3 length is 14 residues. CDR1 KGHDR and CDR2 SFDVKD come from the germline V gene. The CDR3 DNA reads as TGTGCCACCAGTGAGGACAGGAGTAACTATGGCTACACCTTC. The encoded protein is CATSEDRSNYGYTF.

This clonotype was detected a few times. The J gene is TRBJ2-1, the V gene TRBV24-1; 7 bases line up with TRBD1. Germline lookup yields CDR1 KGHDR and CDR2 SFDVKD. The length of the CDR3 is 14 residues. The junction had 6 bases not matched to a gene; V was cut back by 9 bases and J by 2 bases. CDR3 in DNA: TGTGCCACCCGATCCGGGACAGCCTACAATGAGCAGTTCTTC. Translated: CATRSGTAYNEQFF.

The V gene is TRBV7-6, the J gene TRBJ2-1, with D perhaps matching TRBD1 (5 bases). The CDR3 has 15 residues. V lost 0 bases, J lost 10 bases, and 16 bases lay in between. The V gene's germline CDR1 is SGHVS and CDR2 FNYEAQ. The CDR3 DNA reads TGTGCCAGCAGCTTAGCGGGGCGCCTCGCCGGGGAGCAGTTCTTC. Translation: CASSLAGRLAGEQFF.

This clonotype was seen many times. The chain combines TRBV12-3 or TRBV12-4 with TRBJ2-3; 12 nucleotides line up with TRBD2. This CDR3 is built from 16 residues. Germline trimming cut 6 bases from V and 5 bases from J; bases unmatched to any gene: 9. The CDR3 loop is CASSQGTSGRLDTQYF. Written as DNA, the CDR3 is TGTGCCAGCAGCCAGGGTACTAGCGGGAGGTTAGATACGCAGTATTTT.

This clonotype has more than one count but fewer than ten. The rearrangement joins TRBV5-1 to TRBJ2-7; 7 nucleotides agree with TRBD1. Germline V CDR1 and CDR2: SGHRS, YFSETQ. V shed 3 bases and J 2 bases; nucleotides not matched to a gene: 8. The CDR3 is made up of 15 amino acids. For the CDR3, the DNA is TGCGCCAGCAGCTACAGGGGCCCAGGCCCCTACGAGCAGTACTTC. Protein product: CASSYRGPGPYEQYF.

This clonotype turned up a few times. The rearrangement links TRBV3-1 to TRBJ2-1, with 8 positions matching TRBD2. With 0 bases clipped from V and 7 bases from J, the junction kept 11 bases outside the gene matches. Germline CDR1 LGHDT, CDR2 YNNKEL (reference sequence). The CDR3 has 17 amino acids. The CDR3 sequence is CASSQDGLAGPWNEQFF. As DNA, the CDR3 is TGTGCCAGCAGCCAAGACGGGCTAGCGGGTCCATGGAATGAGCAGTTCTTC.

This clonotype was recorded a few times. The CDR3 reads CSARSPGKREAQFF. CDR3 sequence (DNA): TGCAGTGCTAGATCTCCCGGGAAGCGGGAGGCCCAGTTCTTC. This sequence joins TRBV20-1 and TRBJ2-1; 9 bases are shared with TRBD2. V was pared by 2 bases and J by 13 bases, with 12 bases of the junction left unmatched. CDR3 length: 14 residues. Per the germline V gene, CDR1 is DFQATT and CDR2 is SNEGSKA (reference sequence).

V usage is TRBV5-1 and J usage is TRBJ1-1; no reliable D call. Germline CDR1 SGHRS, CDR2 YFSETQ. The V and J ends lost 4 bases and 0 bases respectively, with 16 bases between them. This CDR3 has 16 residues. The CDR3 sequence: CASSRELGGVNTEAFF. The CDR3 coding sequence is TGCGCCAGCAGCCGTGAACTGGGCGGGGTGAACACTGAAGCTTTCTTT.

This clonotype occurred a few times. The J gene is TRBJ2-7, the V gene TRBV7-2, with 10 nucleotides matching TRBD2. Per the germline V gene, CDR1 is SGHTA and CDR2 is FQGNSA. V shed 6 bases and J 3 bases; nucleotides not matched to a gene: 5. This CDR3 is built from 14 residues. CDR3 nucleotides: TGTGCCAGCAGTTCTAGCGGGAGTCTCTACGAGCAGTACTTC. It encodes CASSSSGSLYEQYF.

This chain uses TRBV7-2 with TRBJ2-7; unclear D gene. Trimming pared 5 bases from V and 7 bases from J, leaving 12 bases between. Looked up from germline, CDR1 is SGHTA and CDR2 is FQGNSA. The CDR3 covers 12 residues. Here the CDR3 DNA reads TGTGCCAGCAGCGTACTCCTGGATGAGCAGTACTTC. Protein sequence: CASSVLLDEQYF.

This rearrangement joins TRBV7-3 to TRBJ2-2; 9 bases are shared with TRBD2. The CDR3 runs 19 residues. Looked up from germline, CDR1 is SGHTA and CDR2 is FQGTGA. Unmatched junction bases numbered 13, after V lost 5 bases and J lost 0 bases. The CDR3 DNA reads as TGTGCCAGCAGCACACCCTTCGGGCGGGAGGGTCCGAACACCGGGGAGCTGTTTTTT. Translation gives CASSTPFGREGPNTGELFF. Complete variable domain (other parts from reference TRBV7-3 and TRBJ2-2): GAGVSQTPSNKVTEKGKYVELRCDPISGHTALYWYRQSLGQGPEFLIYFQGTGAADDSGLPNDRFFAVRPEGSVSTLKIQRTERGDSAVYLCASSTPFGREGPNTGELFFGEGSRLTVL.

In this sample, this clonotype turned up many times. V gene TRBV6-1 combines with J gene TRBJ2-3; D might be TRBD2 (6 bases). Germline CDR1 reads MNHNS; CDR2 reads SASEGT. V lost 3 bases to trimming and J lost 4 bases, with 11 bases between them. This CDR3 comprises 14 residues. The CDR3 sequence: CASSDLSGADTQYF. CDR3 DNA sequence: TGTGCCAGCAGTGATCTGTCGGGAGCAGATACGCAGTATTTT.

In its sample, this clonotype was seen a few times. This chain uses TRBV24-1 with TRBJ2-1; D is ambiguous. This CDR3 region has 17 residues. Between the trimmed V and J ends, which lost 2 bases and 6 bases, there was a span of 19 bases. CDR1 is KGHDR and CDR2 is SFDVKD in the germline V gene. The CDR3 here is CATSDYTQPGVVNEQFF. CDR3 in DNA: TGTGCCACCAGTGATTATACACAGCCTGGCGTAGTCAATGAGCAGTTCTTC.

This chain's CDR3 is CASSSPAGQGIAFF. The CDR3 DNA is TGTGCCAGCAGCTCCCCTGCGGGGCAGGGCATAGCTTTCTTT. The chain uses TRBV11-2 and TRBJ1-1, with D maybe TRBD1 (5 bases). V lost 4 bases, J lost 10 bases, and 19 bases lay in between. The CDR3 loop spans 14 amino acids. The germline V gene has CDR1 SGHAT and CDR2 FQNNGV.